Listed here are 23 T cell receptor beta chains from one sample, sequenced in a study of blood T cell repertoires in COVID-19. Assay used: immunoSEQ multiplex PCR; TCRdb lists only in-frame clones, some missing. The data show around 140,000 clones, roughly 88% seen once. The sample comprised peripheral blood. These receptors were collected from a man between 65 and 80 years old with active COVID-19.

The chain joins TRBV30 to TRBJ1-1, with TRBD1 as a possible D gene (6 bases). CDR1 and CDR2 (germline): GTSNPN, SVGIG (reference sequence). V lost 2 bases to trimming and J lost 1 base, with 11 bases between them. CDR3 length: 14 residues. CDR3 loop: CAWSLTGWNTEAFF. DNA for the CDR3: TGTGCCTGGAGTCTCACAGGGTGGAACACTGAAGCTTTCTTT.

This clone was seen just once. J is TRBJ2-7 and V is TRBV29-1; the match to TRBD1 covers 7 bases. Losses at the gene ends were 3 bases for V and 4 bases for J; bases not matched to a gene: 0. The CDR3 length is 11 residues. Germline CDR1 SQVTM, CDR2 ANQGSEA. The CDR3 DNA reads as TGCAGCGTTGAGACAGGGTACGAGCAGTACTTC. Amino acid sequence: CSVETGYEQYF.

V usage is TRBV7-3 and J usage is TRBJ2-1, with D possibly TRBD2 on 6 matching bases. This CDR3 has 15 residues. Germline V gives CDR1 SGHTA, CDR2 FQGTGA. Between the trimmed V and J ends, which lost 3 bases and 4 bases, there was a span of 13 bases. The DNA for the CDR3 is TGTGCCAGCAGCTTCGAAGCGGGCTCTTACAATGAGCAGTTCTTC. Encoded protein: CASSFEAGSYNEQFF.

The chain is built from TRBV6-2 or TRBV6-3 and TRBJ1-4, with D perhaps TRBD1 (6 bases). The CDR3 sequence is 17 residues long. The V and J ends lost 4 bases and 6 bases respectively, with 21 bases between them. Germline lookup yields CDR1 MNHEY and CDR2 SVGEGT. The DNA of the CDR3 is TGTGCCAGCAGTTTCCGGCCCCGGACAGCCCGGGATGAAAAACTGTTTTTT. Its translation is CASSFRPRTARDEKLFF.

Here the CDR3 reads CSVSSGNIQYF. The DNA of the CDR3 is TGCAGCGTTTCCAGCGGGAACATTCAGTACTTC. The chain employs TRBV29-1 and TRBJ2-4; TRBD2 is a possible D gene (6 bases). V gave up 5 bases and J gave up 7 bases, with 9 bases separating them. CDR1 SQVTM and CDR2 ANQGSEA come from the germline V gene. CDR3 length: 11 amino acids.

CDR3 DNA sequence: TGTGCCAGCAGCTTAACTGGTGGGAGTCTGGACGAGCAGTACTTC. This gives the protein CASSLTGGSLDEQYF. The chain is built from TRBV11-2 and TRBJ2-7, with D tentatively TRBD2 (5 bases). The CDR3 loop spans 15 amino acids. Germline V gene data show CDR1 as SGHAT and CDR2 as FQNNGV. V was trimmed by 2 bases and J by 5 bases, leaving 16 bases between them. Using reference TRBV11-2 and TRBJ2-7 for the parts outside the CDR3, the full variable domain is EAGVAQSPRYKIIEKRQSVAFWCNPISGHATLYWYQQILGQGPKLLIQFQNNGVVDDSQLPKDRFSAERLKGVDSTLKIQPAKLEDSAVYLCASSLTGGSLDEQYFGPGTRLTVT.

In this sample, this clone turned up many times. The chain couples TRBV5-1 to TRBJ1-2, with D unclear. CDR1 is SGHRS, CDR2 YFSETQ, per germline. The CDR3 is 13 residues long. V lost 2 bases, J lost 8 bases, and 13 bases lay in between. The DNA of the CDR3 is TGCGCCAGCAGCTTTGCTCCTCGAGGCGGCTACACCTTC. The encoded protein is CASSFAPRGGYTF. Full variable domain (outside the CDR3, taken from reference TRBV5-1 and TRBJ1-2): KAGVTQTPRYLIKTRGQQVTLSCSPISGHRSVSWYQQTPGQGLQFLFEYFSETQRNKGNFPGRFSGRQFSNSRSEMNVSTLELGDSALYLCASSFAPRGGYTFGSGTRLTVV.

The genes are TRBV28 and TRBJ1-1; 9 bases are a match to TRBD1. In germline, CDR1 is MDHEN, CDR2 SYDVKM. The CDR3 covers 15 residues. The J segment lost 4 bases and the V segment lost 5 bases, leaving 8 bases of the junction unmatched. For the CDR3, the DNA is TGTGCCAGCAGTAAGAGACAGGGGGTTGGCACTGAAGCTTTCTTT. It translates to CASSKRQGVGTEAFF.

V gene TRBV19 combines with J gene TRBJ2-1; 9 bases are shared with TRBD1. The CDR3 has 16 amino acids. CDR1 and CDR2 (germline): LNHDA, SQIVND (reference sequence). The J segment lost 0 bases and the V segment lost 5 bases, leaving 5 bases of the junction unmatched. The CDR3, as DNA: TGTGCCAGTAGTCCCCTGGACAGGGGCTCCTACAATGAGCAGTTCTTC. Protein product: CASSPLDRGSYNEQFF.

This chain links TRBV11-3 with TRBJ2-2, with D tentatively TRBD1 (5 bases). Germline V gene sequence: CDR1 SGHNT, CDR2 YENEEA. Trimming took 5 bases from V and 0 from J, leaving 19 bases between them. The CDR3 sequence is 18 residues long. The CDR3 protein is CASSPRAGPTSNTGELFF. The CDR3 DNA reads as TGTGCCAGCAGCCCCCGGGCAGGGCCGACATCGAACACCGGGGAGCTGTTTTTT. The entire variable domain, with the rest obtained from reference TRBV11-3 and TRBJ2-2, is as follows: EAGVVQSPRYKIIEKKQPVAFWCNPISGHNTLYWYLQNLGQGPELLIRYENEEAVDDSQLPKDRFSAERLKGVDSTLKIQPAELGDSAVYLCASSPRAGPTSNTGELFFGEGSRLTVL.

As DNA, the CDR3 is TGTGCCAGCAGCCAAGGGACAGGGACCTACGAGCAGTACTTC. Translating it yields CASSQGTGTYEQYF. The genes are TRBV3-1 (or the pseudogene TRBV3-2) and TRBJ2-7; 8 positions agree with TRBD1. Trimming took 1 base from V and 2 from J; bases not matched to a gene: 1. Germline assignment: CDR1 LGHDT and CDR2 YNNKEL (reference sequence). The CDR3 is 14 residues long.

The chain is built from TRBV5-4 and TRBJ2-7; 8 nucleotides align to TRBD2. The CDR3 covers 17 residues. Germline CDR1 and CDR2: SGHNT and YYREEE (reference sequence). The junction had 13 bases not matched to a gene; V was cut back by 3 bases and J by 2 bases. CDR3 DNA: TGTGCCAGCAGCTGGCAAACGACGGGAGGGCCACCCTACGAGCAGTACTTC. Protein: CASSWQTTGGPPYEQYF.

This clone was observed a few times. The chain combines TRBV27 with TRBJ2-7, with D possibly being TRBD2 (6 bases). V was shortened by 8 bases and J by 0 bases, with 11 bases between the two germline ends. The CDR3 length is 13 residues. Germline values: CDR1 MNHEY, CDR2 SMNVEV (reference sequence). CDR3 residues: CASARDFSYEQYF. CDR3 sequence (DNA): TGTGCCAGCGCCAGGGACTTCTCCTACGAGCAGTACTTC.

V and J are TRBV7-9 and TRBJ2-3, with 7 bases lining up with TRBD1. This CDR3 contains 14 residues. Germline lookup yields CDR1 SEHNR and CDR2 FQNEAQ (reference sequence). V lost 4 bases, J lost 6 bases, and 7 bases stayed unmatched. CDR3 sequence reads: CASSSGQWADTQYF. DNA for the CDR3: TGTGCCAGCAGCTCGGGACAGTGGGCCGATACGCAGTATTTT.

This chain's CDR3 is CASSIEAGGSYEQYF. CDR3 nucleotide sequence: TGTGCCAGTAGTATAGAGGCAGGGGGATCGTACGAGCAGTACTTC. J is TRBJ2-7 and V is TRBV19; 7 nucleotides line up with TRBD1. CDR1 is LNHDA, CDR2 SQIVND, per germline (reference sequence). J lost 4 bases, V lost 0 bases, and 6 bases had no gene match. The CDR3 totals 15 residues. Full variable domain (remainder filled in from reference TRBV19 and TRBJ2-7): DGGITQSPKYLFRKEGQNVTLSCEQNLNHDAMYWYRQDPGQGLRLIYYSQIVNDFQKGDIAEGYSVSREKKESFPLTVTSAQKNPTAFYLCASSIEAGGSYEQYFGPGTRLTVT.

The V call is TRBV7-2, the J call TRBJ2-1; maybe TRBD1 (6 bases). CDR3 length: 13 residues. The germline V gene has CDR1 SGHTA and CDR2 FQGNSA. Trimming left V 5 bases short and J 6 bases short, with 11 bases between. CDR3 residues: CASSNRDTNEQFF. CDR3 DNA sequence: TGTGCCAGCAGCAACCGGGACACCAATGAGCAGTTCTTC.

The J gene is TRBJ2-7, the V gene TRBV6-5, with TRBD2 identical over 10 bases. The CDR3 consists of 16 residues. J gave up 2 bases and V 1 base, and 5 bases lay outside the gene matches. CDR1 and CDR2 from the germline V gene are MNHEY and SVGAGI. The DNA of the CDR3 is TGTGCCAGCAGTTACTATCGGACTAGCGGAACCTACGAGCAGTACTTC. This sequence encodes CASSYYRTSGTYEQYF.

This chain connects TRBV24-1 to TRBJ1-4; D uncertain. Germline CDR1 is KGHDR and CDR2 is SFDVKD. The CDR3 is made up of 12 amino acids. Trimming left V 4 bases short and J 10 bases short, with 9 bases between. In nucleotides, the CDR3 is TGTGCCACCAGTGACCGTAACGGAAAACTGTTTTTT. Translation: CATSDRNGKLFF.

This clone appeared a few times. CDR3 nucleotides: TGTGCCAGCAGTTTGACGGCAGGGGGCAACGGGGAGCTGTTTTTT. Translating it yields CASSLTAGGNGELFF. This chain uses TRBV28 with TRBJ2-2; TRBD1 matches 8 bases. The CDR3 has 15 amino acids. J lost 7 bases, V lost 3 bases, and 7 bases had no gene match. Germline CDR1 and CDR2: MDHEN and SYDVKM.

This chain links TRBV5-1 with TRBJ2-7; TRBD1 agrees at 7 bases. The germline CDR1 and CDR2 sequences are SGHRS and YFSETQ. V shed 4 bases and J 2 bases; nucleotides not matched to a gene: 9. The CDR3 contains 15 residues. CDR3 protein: CASSPTGSPTYEQYF. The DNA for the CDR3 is TGCGCCAGCAGCCCGACAGGGAGTCCAACCTACGAGCAGTACTTC.

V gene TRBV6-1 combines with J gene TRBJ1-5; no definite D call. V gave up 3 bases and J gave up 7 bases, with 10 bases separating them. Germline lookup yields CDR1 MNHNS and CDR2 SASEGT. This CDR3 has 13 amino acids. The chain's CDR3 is CASSEKRGQPQHF. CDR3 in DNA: TGTGCCAGCAGTGAGAAGCGAGGCCAGCCCCAGCATTTT.

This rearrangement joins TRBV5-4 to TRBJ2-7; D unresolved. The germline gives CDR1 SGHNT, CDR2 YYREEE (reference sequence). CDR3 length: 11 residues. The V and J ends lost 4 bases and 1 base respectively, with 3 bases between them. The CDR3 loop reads CASSHSYEQYF. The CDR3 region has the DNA TGTGCCAGCAGCCATTCCTACGAGCAGTACTTC.

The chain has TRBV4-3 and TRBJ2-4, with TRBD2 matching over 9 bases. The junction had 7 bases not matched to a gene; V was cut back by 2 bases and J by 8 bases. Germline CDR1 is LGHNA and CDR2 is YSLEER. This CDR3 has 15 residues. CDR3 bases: TGCGCCAGCAGCCAAATAGCGGGAGACGGGGACATTCAGTACTTC. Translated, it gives CASSQIAGDGDIQYF.